This TCR beta chain was captured in a study of cytomegalovirus exposure and HLA in healthy donors. Use of 60 Vbeta and 13 Jbeta primers characterized the PCR. TCRdb's table, derived via immunoSEQ multiplex PCR, lists solely in-frame clones and lacks some. This sample's table has some 48,000 clones. Sequencing used PBMCs. This receptor was obtained from a man in his forties in good health and CMV-seropositive.

The CDR3 sequence: CASSLDRVLSTEAFF. The CDR3 region has the DNA TGTGCCAGTAGTCTCGACAGGGTCCTGAGCACTGAAGCTTTCTTT. The chain combines TRBV19 with TRBJ1-1; 7 bases match TRBD1. Germline V gene sequence: CDR1 LNHDA, CDR2 SQIVND (reference sequence). Losses at the gene ends were 5 bases for V and 4 bases for J; bases not matched to a gene: 10. CDR3 size: 15 residues.